This T cell receptor (beta chain) is drawn from a study of shared clonotypes between healthy human individuals. Germline assignment: CDR1 MNHNS and CDR2 SASEGT. This CDR3 is 14 amino acids long. V was clipped by 10 bases and J by 8 bases; unmatched bases: 9. Assay used: immunoSEQ multiplex PCR; TCRdb lists only in-frame clones, some missing. The data show roughly 770,000 clones, around 96% seen once. CD45RO-negative, CCR7-selected cells formed the naive CD8 fraction, which excluded terminally differentiated effector memory CD45RA+ cells. The clonotype comes from a man aged 30-40 years in good health. Material: naive CD8+ T cells sorted from blood. The V call is TRBV6-1, the J call TRBJ2-1; 12 nucleotides match TRBD2. The CDR3 region is CATETSGSWDEQFF. The CDR3 region has the DNA TGTGCCACCGAGACTAGCGGGAGTTGGGATGAGCAGTTCTTC.